This entry features one TCR beta chain sequence. Its cognate antigen is unknown. The data are from a study of graft-versus-host responses after intestinal transplantation. Overall study context: Anti-thymocyte globulin was used for induction in all recipients, who then took tacrolimus and steroids for roughly three years.

The data were produced by immunoSEQ multiplex PCR, yet TCRdb's version contains in-frame clones alone and is incomplete. Among about 100,000 clones, 90% to 95% were seen once, and the ten largest hold approximately 0.17%. Germline V gene data show CDR1 as SGHTA and CDR2 as FQGTGA. The V and J ends lost 5 bases and 5 bases respectively, with 12 bases between them. This CDR3 region has 14 residues. This chain uses TRBV7-3 with TRBJ2-2, with D hard to call. The specimen was unstimulated CD4+ T cells sorted from spleen or lymph node cells, collected before transplant. The sequence was obtained from a human donor who was the organ donor for an intestinal transplant. The CDR3 DNA is TGTGCCAGCAGCCCACCCACGGTTACCGGGGAGCTGTTTTTT. Its translation: CASSPPTVTGELFF.